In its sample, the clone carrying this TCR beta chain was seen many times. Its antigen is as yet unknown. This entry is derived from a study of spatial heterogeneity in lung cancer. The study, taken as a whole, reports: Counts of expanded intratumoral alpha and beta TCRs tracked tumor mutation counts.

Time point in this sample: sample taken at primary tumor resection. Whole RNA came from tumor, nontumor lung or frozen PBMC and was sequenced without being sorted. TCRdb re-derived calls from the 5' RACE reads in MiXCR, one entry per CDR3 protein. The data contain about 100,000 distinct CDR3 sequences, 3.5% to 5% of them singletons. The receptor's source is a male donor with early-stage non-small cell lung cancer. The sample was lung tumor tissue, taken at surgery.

For the CDR3, the DNA is TGTGCCAGCAGCGTTAGGGGGAACGAGCAGTACTTC. It is translated as CASSVRGNEQYF. This chain uses TRBV6-2 or TRBV6-3 with TRBJ2-7; possible D gene TRBD1, 6 bases. The CDR3 contains 12 residues. CDR1 and CDR2 from the germline V gene are MNHEY and SVGEGT. V was cut by 6 bases and J by 5 bases, with 11 bases left in between.